These 7 T cell receptor beta chains share one sample of origin, sequenced in a study of spatial heterogeneity in lung cancer. TCRdb recomputed calls from the 5' RACE reads with MiXCR, one row per CDR3 protein. The sample consists of under 15,000 distinct CDR3 sequences, 14% of them appearing once. Described time point: sample taken at primary tumor resection. No cells were sorted before sequencing. The whole RNA sequenced was extracted from tumor, nontumor lung or frozen PBMC. The sample in question was PBMCs, obtained at surgery. The receptors come from a female donor with early-stage non-small cell lung cancer.

By its share, this clonotype is medium-sized. The chain recombines TRBV5-1 with TRBJ2-3; 7 bases align to TRBD2. Losses at the gene ends were 3 bases for V and 0 bases for J; bases not matched to a gene: 4. This CDR3 has 15 residues. Germline V gives CDR1 SGHRS, CDR2 YFSETQ. Here the CDR3 reads CASSSSGASTDTQYF. The CDR3 coding sequence is TGCGCCAGCAGCTCAAGCGGGGCTAGCACAGATACGCAGTATTTT. Full variable domain (remainder filled in from reference TRBV5-1 and TRBJ2-3): KAGVTQTPRYLIKTRGQQVTLSCSPISGHRSVSWYQQTPGQGLQFLFEYFSETQRNKGNFPGRFSGRQFSNSRSEMNVSTLELGDSALYLCASSSSGASTDTQYFGPGTRLTVL.

A note on this clonotype: This may stem from a read error, because a much larger clone lies one nucleotide away. The chain uses TRBV29-1 and TRBJ1-2; possibly TRBD1 for D (5 bases). Germline V CDR1 and CDR2: SQVTM, ANQGSEA. This CDR3 comprises 13 residues. CDR3 nucleotides: TGCAGCGTCCGGGGGGAGATAAACTATGACTACACCTTC. Amino acids: CSVRGEINYDYTF.

Ten or more counts support this clonotype. This chain connects TRBV5-5 to TRBJ2-7; D remains ambiguous. V lost 1 base, J lost 11 bases, and 13 bases lay in between. CDR1 SGHKS and CDR2 YYEKEE come from the germline V gene (reference sequence). This CDR3 contains 12 residues. The CDR3 loop is CASSLRSEDEYF. The CDR3 DNA is TGTGCCAGCAGCTTGAGGTCTGAAGACGAGTACTTC. The full variable domain, in which reference TRBV5-5 and TRBJ2-7 provide the parts outside the CDR3, is DAGVTQSPTHLIKTRGQQVTLRCSPISGHKSVSWYQQVLGQGPQFIFQYYEKEERGRGNFPDRFSARQFPNYSSELNVNALLLGDSALYLCASSLRSEDEYFGPGTRLTVT.

This clonotype is medium-sized by share. This chain joins TRBV7-2 and TRBJ2-3; perhaps TRBD2 as D (6 bases). The CDR3 covers 11 residues. Germline V gives CDR1 SGHTA, CDR2 FQGNSA. V was pared by 3 bases and J by 11 bases, with 9 bases between. The CDR3: CASSLAGRQYF. In DNA, the CDR3 is TGTGCCAGCAGCTTGGCGGGGCGGCAGTATTTT.

This clonotype showed up many times. This chain links TRBV7-9 with TRBJ1-5, with 7 nucleotides matching TRBD1. The CDR3 length is 14 residues. CDR1 is SEHNR and CDR2 is FQNEAQ in the germline V gene (reference sequence). The V gene end was trimmed by 1 base and the J gene end by 7 bases; junction bases not matched to a gene: 4. The CDR3 loop is CASSLGQGGQPQHF. CDR3 DNA: TGTGCCAGCAGCTTAGGGCAGGGGGGACAGCCCCAGCATTTT.

There are many counts of this clonotype. The chain combines TRBV29-1 with TRBJ2-1, with D uncertain. This CDR3 region has 15 residues. Looked up from germline, CDR1 is SQVTM and CDR2 is ANQGSEA. The germline V and J ends were trimmed by 4 bases and 9 bases, with 22 bases remaining between them. CDR3 region: CSVVETLVAKGEQFF. Written as DNA, the CDR3 is TGCAGCGTTGTGGAGACGTTGGTGGCTAAGGGTGAGCAGTTCTTC.

This clonotype qualifies as medium-sized (0.01 to 0.1%). The chain combines TRBV20-1 with TRBJ2-7; 12 nucleotides line up with TRBD2. CDR1 is DFQATT and CDR2 is SNEGSKA in the germline V gene (reference sequence). Trimming took 7 bases from V and 4 from J; bases not matched to a gene: 14. There are 16 residues in the CDR3. CDR3 amino acids: CSVPTSGRYKGYEQYF. CDR3 nucleotide sequence: TGCAGTGTTCCGACTAGCGGGAGATATAAGGGGTACGAGCAGTACTTC.